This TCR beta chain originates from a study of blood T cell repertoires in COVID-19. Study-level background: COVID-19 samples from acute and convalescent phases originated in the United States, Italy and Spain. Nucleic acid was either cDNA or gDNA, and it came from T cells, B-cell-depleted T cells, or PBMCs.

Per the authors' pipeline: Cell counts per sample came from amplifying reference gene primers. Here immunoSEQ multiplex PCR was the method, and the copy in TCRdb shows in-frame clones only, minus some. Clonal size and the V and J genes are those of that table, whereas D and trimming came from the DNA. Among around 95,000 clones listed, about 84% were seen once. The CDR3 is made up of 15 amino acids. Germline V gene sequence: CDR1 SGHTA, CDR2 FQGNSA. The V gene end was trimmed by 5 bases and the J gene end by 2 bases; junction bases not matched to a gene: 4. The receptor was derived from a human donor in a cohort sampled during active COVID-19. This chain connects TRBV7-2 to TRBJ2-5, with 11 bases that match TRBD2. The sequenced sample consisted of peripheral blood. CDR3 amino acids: CASSATSGGQETQYF. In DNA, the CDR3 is TGTGCCAGCAGCGCTACTAGCGGGGGACAAGAGACCCAGTACTTC.